The present TCR beta chain was sequenced within a study of early T cells in non-severe SARS-CoV-2 infection. Across the study: Chains stayed unpaired after sequencing of bulk RNA from unsorted whole blood.

Losses at the gene ends were 3 bases for V and 1 base for J; bases not matched to a gene: 2. Germline-derived CDR1 and CDR2 are GTSNPN and SVGIG (reference sequence). The CDR3 runs to 13 residues. Separate cDNA molecules each had unique molecular identifiers attached to them. TCRdb independently ran MiXCR on the 5' RACE reads; one entry per CDR3 protein. The sample includes under 80,000 distinct CDR3 sequences, more than 9% of them seen just once. This clonotype was recorded a few times. Its antigen remains unidentified. Study-wide results and caveats: VDJdb matching favored anti-spike CD8 responses, missing private and CD4 specificities.

The specimen was whole blood. The chain couples TRBV30 to TRBJ1-1; 7 nucleotides line up with TRBD1. The clonotype comes from an adult who was a healthcare worker with PCR-confirmed SARS-CoV-2 infection or an uninfected control (not recorded which). The CDR3 region is CAWSDRANTEAFF. The CDR3 nucleotides read TGTGCCTGGAGCGACAGGGCGAACACTGAAGCTTTCTTT.